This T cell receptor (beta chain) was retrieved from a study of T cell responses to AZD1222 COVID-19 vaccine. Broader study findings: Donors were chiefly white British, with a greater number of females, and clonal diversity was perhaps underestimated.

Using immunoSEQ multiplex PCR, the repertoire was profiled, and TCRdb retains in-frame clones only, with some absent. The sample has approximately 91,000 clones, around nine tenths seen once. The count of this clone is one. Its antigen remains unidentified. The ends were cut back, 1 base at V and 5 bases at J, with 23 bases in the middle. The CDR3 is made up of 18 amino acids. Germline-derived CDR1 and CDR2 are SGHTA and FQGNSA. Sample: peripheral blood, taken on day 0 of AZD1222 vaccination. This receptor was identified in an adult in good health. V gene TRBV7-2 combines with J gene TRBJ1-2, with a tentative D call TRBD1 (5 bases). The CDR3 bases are TGTGCCAGCAGCTTAGGTGTCCGTGCTTCAGGACAACAGTATGGCTACACCTTC. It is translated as CASSLGVRASGQQYGYTF.